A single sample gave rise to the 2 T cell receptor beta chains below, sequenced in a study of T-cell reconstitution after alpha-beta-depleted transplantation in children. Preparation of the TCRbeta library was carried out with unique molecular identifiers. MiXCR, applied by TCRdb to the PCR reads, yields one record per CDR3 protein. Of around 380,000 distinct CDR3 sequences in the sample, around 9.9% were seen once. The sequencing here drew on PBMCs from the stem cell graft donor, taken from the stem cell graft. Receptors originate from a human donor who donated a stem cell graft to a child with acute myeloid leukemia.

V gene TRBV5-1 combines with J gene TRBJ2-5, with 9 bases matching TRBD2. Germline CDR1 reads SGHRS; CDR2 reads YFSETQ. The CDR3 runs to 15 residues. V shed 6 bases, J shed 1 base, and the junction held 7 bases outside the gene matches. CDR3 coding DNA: TGCGCCAGCACGGTTAGCGGGAGCCCCCAAGAGACCCAGTACTTC. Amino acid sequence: CASTVSGSPQETQYF. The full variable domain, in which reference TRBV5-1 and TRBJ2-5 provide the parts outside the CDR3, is KAGVTQTPRYLIKTRGQQVTLSCSPISGHRSVSWYQQTPGQGLQFLFEYFSETQRNKGNFPGRFSGRQFSNSRSEMNVSTLELGDSALYLCASTVSGSPQETQYFGPGTRLLVL.

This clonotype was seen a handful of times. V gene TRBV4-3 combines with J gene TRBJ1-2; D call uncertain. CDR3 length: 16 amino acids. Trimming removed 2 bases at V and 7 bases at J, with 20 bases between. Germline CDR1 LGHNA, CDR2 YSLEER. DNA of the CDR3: TGCGCCAGCAGCCAATTCAGGACGGAATTTTTCGCTGGCTACACCTTC. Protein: CASSQFRTEFFAGYTF.